The text below deals with one T cell receptor beta chain. The antigen this receptor binds is unknown. Base-call qualities are not available, and no considerably larger clone is one nucleotide away. The immunoSEQ assay, a bias-controlled multiplex PCR using V- and J-specific primers, was used to amplify TCR beta CDR3 regions from genomic DNA. In a second PCR step, the CDR3 amplicons were tagged with a proprietary barcode plus Illumina adapter sequences. An Illumina MiSeq instrument was used for sequencing of the CDR3 libraries. Concerning the study's data processing: immunoSEQ Analyzer 3.0 was used for export and quality control, with R Bioconductor and Immunarch used for downstream analyses. Only productive rearrangements within the normalized downsampled data set were used in the calculation of repertoire metrics. Pathologically expanded clonotypes were defined as those larger than 5 templates in the normalized cohort. Repertoire diversity was measured with the Inverse Simpson Index. The non-normalized data set was used for CMV-specificity analyses so that all clonotypes could be captured. The immuneACCESS repertoire file appears here via TCRdb, limited to in-frame rearrangements. These files lack a portion of the clones; in checked studies, under half of the deficit traces to unresolved V genes, and the cause of the others is not known. V, J and clone size are those of that table, while D and trimming were read from the DNA. The sample records 9,000 to 15,000 clones, about half of which are singletons. 11% of the sample rests with the top ten.

This record belongs to a study of T cell clonotyping in hematopoietic cell transplantation (dated by TCRdb to about 2021). Background for the entire study: The study collected 130 to 150 blood samples from some 35 consecutive transplant recipients and their related donors. Recruitment of patients ran from 2015 to early 2017, and follow-up continued until late 2020 or until death.

Study-level results and caveats: Recipient TCR diversity fell after transplant, with pathologically expanded clonotypes rising progressively from day 30 to day 180. Inverse Simpson Index values from donors and from recipients before transplant predicted broader TCR repertoire diversity after transplant. The sample size was limited, and because cells were not sorted, the contributions of CD4 and CD8 repertoires could not be separated. Recipient repertoires showed only a small fraction of overlap with donor repertoires, and over 95% appeared de novo at the given depth.

Related transplant donors provided blood samples for TCR beta sequencing. Nuclei Lysis Solution was used to extract genomic DNA from fresh or cryopreserved unfractionated peripheral blood mononuclear cells. The CDR1 and CDR2 encoded by the germline V gene are SGHTA and FQGNSA. From cysteine to phenylalanine, the CDR3 is 13 amino acids long. Just the 39-base CDR3 DNA is kept, in frame starting at base 1. Trimming takes 1 base from V and 8 bases from J, and the germline ends sit 11 bases apart. The sample taken for sequencing was peripheral blood mononuclear cells. This receptor chain uses TRBV7-2 and TRBJ1-1; a tentative D call is TRBD1 (5 bases match). The clonotype was recovered from a man aged 50 to 60 in good health. Some clones in this sample may be carry-over from other donors' samples. The DNA is as follows: TGTGCCAGCAGCTTAGAACGAGGGGACGAAGCTTTCTTT. This yields the protein CASSLERGDEAFF.